Sequencing of this T cell receptor beta chain was carried out in a study of a mutant IDH1 vaccine in newly diagnosed glioma. Some clones are missing from TCRdb's copy, which holds only in-frame ones; the method was immunoSEQ multiplex PCR. The sample has about 56,000 clones; roughly nine tenths are singletons. The time point: week 35, safety follow-up. Doses of 300 ug of mutant IDH1 20-mer peptide were given with topical imiquimod. Donors' newly diagnosed IDH1-mutant WHO grade 3 or 4 astrocytomas lacked nuclear ATRX. V lost 5 bases, J lost 2 bases, and 7 bases stayed unmatched. Germline lookup yields CDR1 SEHNR and CDR2 FQNEAQ (reference sequence). The CDR3 consists of 15 residues. Of note for this clone: Antigen specificity is unknown.

This rearrangement joins TRBV7-9 to TRBJ2-7; the match to TRBD2 covers 9 bases. The starting material was PBMCs, obtained from a glioma patient whose treatment included an IDH1 peptide vaccine. This sequence was found in a man aged 40-55 years with glioma. The DNA of the CDR3 is TGTGCCAGCAGCCCGAGACTAGCGGAAACCTACGAGCAGTACTTC. This codes for CASSPRLAETYEQYF.